Following are 26 T cell receptor beta chains from one sample sequenced in a study of human T cells and chemical hapten exposure (dated by TCRdb to about 2021). Library creation used RACE. TCRdb names NextSeq 500 as the instrument used. TCRdb cleaned the public reads at Q25 with fastp, built clones with MiXCR and kept in-frame beta chains. Rows are unified per CDR3 protein, each entry keeping the most common DNA and genes. The sample yields about 99,000 distinct CDR3 sequences; around 12% were counted once. The top ten constitute roughly 2.1% of the sample. The sample's time point label is to be understood as: patch test 1, 2 weeks after DPC sensitization. The treatment or condition label here, explained by the study, means: therapeutic diphenylcyclopropenone sensitization with weekly scalp DPC. Source: whole blood, taken in connection with sensitization to the hapten diphenylcyclopropenone (DPC). The receptors were gathered from a woman between 35 and 50 years old with alopecia areata. Some clones in this sample may be carry-over from other donors' samples.

Only a few counts were recorded for this clonotype. The rearrangement uses TRBV29-1 and TRBJ2-7, with 9 bases lining up with TRBD2. V gave up 3 bases and J gave up 6 bases; unmatched junction bases: 12. Germline V gene sequence: CDR1 SQVTM, CDR2 ANQGSEA. The length of the CDR3 is 15 residues. The CDR3 loop is CSVDPSAGGPSEQYF. CDR3 DNA: TGCAGCGTTGACCCCTCTGCGGGAGGGCCTTCCGAGCAGTACTTC.

Ten or more counts support this clonotype. This chain links TRBV2 with TRBJ2-1, with 14 bases lining up with TRBD2. The CDR3 has 16 amino acids. V trimming: 4 bases; J trimming: 9 bases; junction bases outside the gene matches: 8. Germline-derived CDR1 and CDR2 are SNHLY and FYNNEI. CDR3 sequence (DNA): TGTGCCAGCAGTGTAGGACTAGCGGGAGGAATGAGTGAGCAGTTCTTC. This translates into CASSVGLAGGMSEQFF.

This clonotype was detected many times. The rearrangement links TRBV28 to TRBJ2-5; 7 nucleotides agree with TRBD1. Germline trimming cut 6 bases from V and 2 bases from J; bases unmatched to any gene: 3. Germline CDR1 and CDR2: MDHEN and SYDVKM. This CDR3 region has 13 residues. CDR3 in amino acids: CASSPGQQETQYF. In DNA, the CDR3 is TGTGCCAGCAGCCCGGGACAGCAAGAGACCCAGTACTTC. Full variable domain (rest looked up from reference TRBV28 and TRBJ2-5): DVKVTQSSRYLVKRTGEKVFLECVQDMDHENMFWYRQDPGLGLRLIYFSYDVKMKEKGDIPEGYSVSREKKERFSLILESASTNQTSMYLCASSPGQQETQYFGPGTRLLVL.

The chain recombines TRBV9 with TRBJ2-7; D ambiguous. The CDR3 is made up of 15 amino acids. Germline loops: CDR1 SGDLS, CDR2 YYNGEE. V was trimmed by 1 base and J by 0 bases, leaving 11 bases between them. The CDR3 protein is CASSVHPRSSYEQYF. CDR3 nucleotides: TGTGCCAGCAGCGTACATCCCCGAAGCTCCTACGAGCAGTACTTC.

The table lists this clonotype with a few counts. The chain uses TRBV6-5 and TRBJ2-7, with 11 positions matching TRBD1. The CDR3 is 15 residues long. V trimming: 6 bases; J trimming: 3 bases; junction bases outside the gene matches: 7. The germline V gene has CDR1 MNHEY and CDR2 SVGAGI. The CDR3 DNA is TGTGCCAGCAGACCTCCCGGGACAGGGGGCTACGAGCAGTACTTC. It specifies CASRPPGTGGYEQYF.

This clonotype was detected only a few times. The chain has TRBV28 and TRBJ2-3; 7 bases fit TRBD2. The CDR3 extends over 16 amino acids. Germline V gene sequence: CDR1 MDHEN, CDR2 SYDVKM. V lost 6 bases to trimming and J lost 0 bases; unmatched junction nucleotides: 9. This CDR3 reads CASRYPGGGSTDTQYF. CDR3 coding DNA: TGTGCCAGCAGATACCCGGGGGGTGGAAGCACAGATACGCAGTATTTT. Using reference TRBV28 and TRBJ2-3 for the parts outside the CDR3, the full variable domain is DVKVTQSSRYLVKRTGEKVFLECVQDMDHENMFWYRQDPGLGLRLIYFSYDVKMKEKGDIPEGYSVSREKKERFSLILESASTNQTSMYLCASRYPGGGSTDTQYFGPGTRLTVL.

The chain combines TRBV18 with TRBJ1-2; D is perhaps TRBD1 (6 bases). The V gene lost 4 bases and the J gene lost 4 bases, with 7 bases spanning the gap. Germline loops: CDR1 KGHSH, CDR2 LQKENI. The CDR3 contains 12 residues. CDR3 protein: CASSRTVYGYTF. As DNA, the CDR3 is TGTGCCAGCTCACGGACAGTCTATGGCTACACCTTC.

V gene TRBV7-2 combines with J gene TRBJ2-3; TRBD2 aligns across 8 bases. Germline CDR1 and CDR2: SGHTA and FQGNSA. V lost 2 bases and J lost 1; bases outside the gene matches: 2. This CDR3 has 15 amino acids. CDR3 coding DNA: TGTGCCAGCAGCTTACCGACTAGCGGCACAGATACGCAGTATTTT. The encoded protein is CASSLPTSGTDTQYF.

CDR3 DNA sequence: TGCGCCAGCAGCTTGGCGGGCAGGGCCCCAGATACGCAGTATTTT. Translated: CASSLAGRAPDTQYF. This rearrangement joins TRBV5-1 to TRBJ2-3; possible D gene TRBD1, 5 bases. Trimming pared 0 bases from V and 4 bases from J, leaving 12 bases between. Germline assignment: CDR1 SGHRS and CDR2 YFSETQ. The CDR3 length is 15 residues.

This clonotype was seen ten or more times. The chain employs TRBV6-5 and TRBJ1-1, with a tentative D call TRBD1 (5 bases). The CDR3 has 12 amino acids. V was pared by 6 bases and J by 9 bases, with 14 bases between. Looked up from germline, CDR1 is MNHEY and CDR2 is SVGAGI. This chain's CDR3 is CASRFGAGKAFF. The CDR3 bases are TGTGCCAGCAGGTTCGGGGCAGGGAAAGCTTTCTTT.

The genes are TRBV7-6 and TRBJ2-7; weak D call: TRBD2 (6 bases). Trimming took 1 base from V and 0 from J, leaving 10 bases between them. The CDR3 contains 15 residues. From germline, CDR1 is SGHVS and CDR2 FNYEAQ. The CDR3: CASSLGAGPSYEQYF. The DNA of the CDR3 is TGTGCCAGCAGCTTAGGGGCGGGACCCTCCTACGAGCAGTACTTC.

The chain employs TRBV14 and TRBJ2-3; tentatively, D is TRBD2 (5 bases). Trimming took 3 bases from V and 0 from J, leaving 10 bases between them. CDR3 size: 15 residues. Germline V gene data show CDR1 as SGHDN and CDR2 as FVKESK. The CDR3 DNA reads TGTGCCAGCAGCCATGGCGGACTTAGCACAGATACGCAGTATTTT. Translated, it gives CASSHGGLSTDTQYF.

This clonotype came up many times. The chain uses TRBV25-1 and TRBJ1-2, with TRBD1 matching over 9 bases. This CDR3 is built from 15 residues. From germline, CDR1 is MGHDK and CDR2 SYGVNS. V lost 5 bases to trimming and J lost 4 bases; unmatched junction nucleotides: 8. CDR3 protein: CASSYRTGDGYGYTF. Here the CDR3 DNA reads TGTGCCAGCAGTTATCGGACAGGGGATGGCTATGGCTACACCTTC.

This clonotype was observed a few times. This chain connects TRBV29-1 to TRBJ2-1, with TRBD1 as a possible D gene (5 bases). V lost 3 bases and J 10 bases, leaving 13 bases between the germline ends. The CDR3 runs to 12 residues. Germline V gene lookup returns CDR1 SQVTM and CDR2 ANQGSEA. The CDR3 DNA follows: TGCAGCGTTGACCCAGGGATCGGGGAGCAGTTCTTC. Its protein product is CSVDPGIGEQFF.

This clonotype appeared a few times. This chain's CDR3 is CASSPGALSYEQYF. In DNA form, the CDR3 reads TGTGCCAGCAGCCCTGGGGCACTCTCCTACGAGCAGTACTTC. The chain carries TRBV7-2 and TRBJ2-7, with D possibly being TRBD1 (5 bases). The CDR3 sequence is 14 residues long. Trimming took 5 bases from V and 0 from J, leaving 11 bases between them. Germline V gives CDR1 SGHTA, CDR2 FQGNSA.

This clonotype was counted many times. The chain is built from TRBV2 and TRBJ2-7; weak D call: TRBD2 (6 bases). Germline assignment: CDR1 SNHLY and CDR2 FYNNEI. The CDR3 covers 12 residues. V was clipped by 4 bases and J by 7 bases, with 11 bases between them. The CDR3 protein is CASSGRGGEQYF. The DNA for the CDR3 is TGTGCCAGCAGTGGGAGGGGAGGAGAGCAGTACTTC.

This clonotype was recorded at least ten times. The chain links TRBV28 to TRBJ2-1; possibly TRBD2 for D (6 bases). The CDR3 sequence is 16 residues long. CDR1 is MDHEN, CDR2 SYDVKM, per germline. Trimming shortened V by 4 bases and J by 0 bases, and 13 bases separated the two germline ends. Here the CDR3 DNA reads TGTGCCAGCAGTTCCCCTAGCGCGAACTCCTACAATGAGCAGTTCTTC. Encoded protein: CASSSPSANSYNEQFF.

The genes are TRBV29-1 and TRBJ2-1; 7 positions match TRBD2. Trimming took 3 bases from V and 4 from J; bases not matched to a gene: 9. Germline CDR1 is SQVTM and CDR2 is ANQGSEA. The CDR3 runs to 15 residues. The CDR3 reads CSVDGRGSLYNEQFF. For the CDR3, the DNA is TGCAGCGTTGACGGCCGCGGGAGTTTGTACAATGAGCAGTTCTTC.

This clonotype appeared a few times. The chain carries TRBV6-2 or TRBV6-3 and TRBJ2-7; the match to TRBD1 covers 7 bases. This CDR3 has 14 amino acids. Germline assignment: CDR1 MNHEY and CDR2 SVGEGT. The V and J ends lost 6 bases and 4 bases, in that order; junction bases with no gene match: 9. CDR3 coding DNA: TGTGCCAGCAGAACAGGGGACCAAGCGTACGAGCAGTACTTC. This codes for CASRTGDQAYEQYF.

The rearrangement uses TRBV5-5 and TRBJ1-1; D may be TRBD1 (6 bases). Trimming removed 0 bases at V and 2 bases at J, with 11 bases between. The CDR3 loop spans 15 amino acids. From germline, CDR1 is SGHKS and CDR2 YYEKEE (reference sequence). The CDR3 region is CASSLVRGANTEAFF. CDR3 in DNA: TGTGCCAGCAGCTTGGTTCGGGGGGCCAACACTGAAGCTTTCTTT. The whole variable domain, filled in from reference TRBV5-5 and TRBJ1-1, reads DAGVTQSPTHLIKTRGQQVTLRCSPISGHKSVSWYQQVLGQGPQFIFQYYEKEERGRGNFPDRFSARQFPNYSSELNVNALLLGDSALYLCASSLVRGANTEAFFGQGTRLTVV.

This clonotype occurred a few times. This chain links TRBV7-6 with TRBJ2-3, with 9 positions matching TRBD2. The V and J ends lost 2 bases and 3 bases, in that order; junction bases with no gene match: 3. This CDR3 is built from 15 residues. Germline V CDR1 and CDR2: SGHVS, FNYEAQ. The CDR3, as DNA: TGTGCCAGCAGCTTACAGCGGGAGGTAACAGATACGCAGTATTTT. Protein sequence: CASSLQREVTDTQYF.

The rearrangement links TRBV6-2 or TRBV6-3 to TRBJ2-1, with 10 nucleotides matching TRBD1. The CDR3 spans 14 residues. V was clipped by 4 bases and J by 5 bases; unmatched bases: 2. From germline, CDR1 is MNHEY and CDR2 SVGEGT. The CDR3 DNA sequence: TGTGCCAGCAGTTCGGACAGGGGGAACAATGAGCAGTTCTTC. As protein: CASSSDRGNNEQFF.

This clonotype is classed as medium-sized (0.01 to 0.1%). The chain carries TRBV2 and TRBJ2-1; 9 bases map to TRBD2. Germline CDR1 reads SNHLY; CDR2 reads FYNNEI. V gave up 2 bases and J gave up 7 bases; unmatched junction bases: 3. This CDR3 contains 14 residues. The CDR3 sequence is CASSESTSGNEQFF. In DNA, the CDR3 is TGTGCCAGCAGTGAAAGCACTAGCGGGAATGAGCAGTTCTTC.

This chain uses TRBV28 with TRBJ2-7; a weak D match, TRBD2 (5 bases). Germline CDR1 is MDHEN and CDR2 is SYDVKM. The CDR3 length is 14 residues. V lost 3 bases to trimming and J lost 2 bases, with 11 bases between them. In nucleotides, the CDR3 is TGTGCCAGCAGTTTTCAAGGACTTACCTACGAGCAGTACTTC. It yields the protein CASSFQGLTYEQYF.

The chain couples TRBV2 to TRBJ1-6, with D unresolved. The germline V and J ends were trimmed by 5 bases and 5 bases, with 13 bases remaining between them. Germline V CDR1 and CDR2: SNHLY, FYNNEI. This CDR3 has 15 residues. The CDR3 here is CASSQRKRNNSPLHF. The DNA of the CDR3 is TGTGCCAGCAGTCAAAGAAAGCGGAATAATTCACCCCTCCACTTT.

CDR3 nucleotide sequence: TGCAGTGCGAGGACCCCGTCTCCGAACACCGGGGAGCTGTTTTTT. Translated: CSARTPSPNTGELFF. The chain couples TRBV20-1 to TRBJ2-2; D uncertain. The V and J ends lost 6 bases and 0 bases respectively, with 14 bases between them. CDR3 length: 15 amino acids. The germline CDR1 and CDR2 sequences are DFQATT and SNEGSKA (reference sequence).